The 20 T cell receptor beta chains below were found in one sample sequenced in a study of Ad26.COV2.S vaccination and SARS-CoV-2 variants. Described treatment: about 20 received Ad26.COV2.S at low or high dose, single or two shots; 5 received placebo; per-sample allocation not given. Specimen acquisition occurred on day 63 following the initial vaccine or placebo injection. Some clones are missing from TCRdb's copy, which holds only in-frame ones; the method was immunoSEQ multiplex PCR. The repertoire holds under 600,000 clones, roughly nine tenths seen once, with around 1.6% in the top ten. The starting material was peripheral blood, obtained in a trial of Ad26.COV2.S vaccine versus placebo. Source of these receptors: a person between 18 and 59 years old who received the Ad26.COV2.S COVID-19 vaccine or a placebo.

This chain links TRBV28 with TRBJ1-5, with no clear D. Germline CDR1 reads MDHEN; CDR2 reads SYDVKM. CDR3 length equals 15 residues. Trimming stripped 8 bases from V and 0 bases from J, with 14 bases between. The CDR3 DNA follows: TGTGCCAGCGGAGGATCGCCTTATAGCAATCAGCCCCAGCATTTT. Its translation: CASGGSPYSNQPQHF. Using reference TRBV28 and TRBJ1-5 for the parts outside the CDR3, the full variable domain is DVKVTQSSRYLVKRTGEKVFLECVQDMDHENMFWYRQDPGLGLRLIYFSYDVKMKEKGDIPEGYSVSREKKERFSLILESASTNQTSMYLCASGGSPYSNQPQHFGDGTRLSIL.

In the case of this clone: In the same sample, other DNA sequences code for this CDR3. The rearrangement uses TRBV6-5 and TRBJ1-1; D is perhaps TRBD1 (6 bases). Germline lookup yields CDR1 MNHEY and CDR2 SVGAGI. V dropped 3 bases and J dropped 5 bases, with 13 bases sitting between them. The CDR3 extends over 14 amino acids. The CDR3 bases are TGTGCCAGCAGTTATGGGGGGCGGGTAACTGAAGCTTTCTTT. Protein product: CASSYGGRVTEAFF.

CDR3 residues: CASSARDYTGELFF. CDR3 nucleotides: TGTGCCAGCAGCGCCAGGGACTACACCGGGGAGCTGTTTTTT. The V gene is TRBV5-5, the J gene TRBJ2-2, with a tentative D call TRBD2 (6 bases). Per germline, CDR1 SGHKS and CDR2 YYEKEE (reference sequence). The CDR3 sequence is 14 residues long. Trimming cost V 4 bases and J 3 bases, with 10 bases left between them.

The chain links TRBV7-9 to TRBJ2-5; a possible D gene is TRBD1 (6 bases). From germline, CDR1 is SEHNR and CDR2 FQNEAQ (reference sequence). The CDR3 runs 14 residues. Trimming took off 2 bases at V and 1 base at J, with 8 bases between the two ends. The CDR3 nucleotides are TGTGCCAGCAGCTTAACAGGGCCCCAAGAGACCCAGTACTTC. This encodes CASSLTGPQETQYF.

On this clone itself: Other DNA sequences from this sample encode an identical CDR3 as well. The chain is built from TRBV30 and TRBJ2-5; D uncertain. Germline V gene lookup returns CDR1 GTSNPN and CDR2 SVGIG (reference sequence). V lost 0 bases and J lost 5, with 10 bases in between. This CDR3 region has 13 residues. Here the CDR3 reads CAWSVLGVETQYF. The CDR3 nucleotides read TGTGCCTGGAGTGTACTTGGGGTTGAGACCCAGTACTTC.

The chain has TRBV19 and TRBJ2-7, with 7 bases identical to TRBD2. Germline assignment: CDR1 LNHDA and CDR2 SQIVND (reference sequence). Unmatched junction bases numbered 8, after V lost 3 bases and J lost 3 bases. CDR3 length equals 15 residues. This chain's CDR3 is CASSIRKAGVYEQYF. CDR3 in DNA: TGTGCCAGTAGTATCCGGAAGGCGGGAGTCTACGAGCAGTACTTC.

The rearrangement links TRBV28 to TRBJ2-7; 9 bases map to TRBD2. V trimming: 6 bases; J trimming: 4 bases; junction bases outside the gene matches: 16. Germline V gene lookup returns CDR1 MDHEN and CDR2 SYDVKM. The CDR3 is 17 amino acids. DNA for the CDR3: TGTGCCAGCAGACTTATCGGCCTGCGGGGGGGCCTTTACGAGCAGTACTTC. It codes for CASRLIGLRGGLYEQYF. The full variable domain, in which reference TRBV28 and TRBJ2-7 provide the parts outside the CDR3, is DVKVTQSSRYLVKRTGEKVFLECVQDMDHENMFWYRQDPGLGLRLIYFSYDVKMKEKGDIPEGYSVSREKKERFSLILESASTNQTSMYLCASRLIGLRGGLYEQYFGPGTRLTVT.

This sequence joins TRBV7-2 and TRBJ2-2; TRBD1 matches 7 bases. The length of the CDR3 is 14 residues. The junction had 5 bases not matched to a gene; V was cut back by 4 bases and J by 6 bases. CDR1 and CDR2 (germline): SGHTA, FQGNSA. The CDR3 coding sequence is TGTGCCAGCAGCTCGAGACAGGGACCCGGGGAGCTGTTTTTT. This encodes CASSSRQGPGELFF.

The chain couples TRBV19 to TRBJ2-3; 9 nucleotides match TRBD1. Germline-derived CDR1 and CDR2 are LNHDA and SQIVND (reference sequence). V lost 3 bases to trimming and J lost 4 bases; unmatched junction nucleotides: 5. This CDR3 has 15 residues. In DNA form, the CDR3 reads TGTGCCAGTAGTATCCGGGACAGGGCGGCAGATACGCAGTATTTT. Translation: CASSIRDRAADTQYF.

This rearrangement joins TRBV3-1 (or the pseudogene TRBV3-2) to TRBJ2-1, with 8 bases matching TRBD2. CDR3 length: 16 residues. Losses at the gene ends were 3 bases for V and 4 bases for J; bases not matched to a gene: 8. Germline CDR1 reads LGHDT; CDR2 reads YNNKEL (reference sequence). The CDR3 DNA sequence: TGTGCCAGCAGCCACGACCCGACTAGCGAGTACAATGAGCAGTTCTTC. Translation gives CASSHDPTSEYNEQFF.

The rearrangement links TRBV5-8 to TRBJ2-1, with 15 nucleotides matching TRBD2. The CDR3 sequence is 15 residues long. Germline assignment: CDR1 SGHTS and CDR2 YDEGEE. The ends lost 0 bases at V and 8 bases at J; junction bases unmatched: 0. DNA for the CDR3: TGTGCCAGCAGCTTGGGGACTAGCGGGGGGGATGAGCAGTTCTTC. As protein: CASSLGTSGGDEQFF. The full variable domain, in which reference TRBV5-8 and TRBJ2-1 provide the parts outside the CDR3, is EAGVTQSPTHLIKTRGQQATLRCSPISGHTSVYWYQQALGLGLQFLLWYDEGEERNRGNFPPRFSGRQFPNYSSELNVNALELEDSALYLCASSLGTSGGDEQFFGPGTRLTVL.

This clone was observed a single time. The chain links TRBV5-1 to TRBJ2-3; D uncertain. This CDR3 contains 15 residues. The germline V gene encodes CDR1 SGHRS and CDR2 YFSETQ. Trimming left V 0 bases short and J 0 bases short, with 8 bases between. The CDR3 spells CASSLDLRSTDTQYF. CDR3 DNA sequence: TGCGCCAGCAGCTTGGACCTAAGAAGCACAGATACGCAGTATTTT.

The chain employs TRBV25-1 and TRBJ2-7; 7 bases line up with TRBD2. The CDR3 has 16 amino acids. The germline CDR1 and CDR2 sequences are MGHDK and SYGVNS. J was trimmed by 1 base and V by 0 bases; bases with no gene match: 6. CDR3 loop: CASSEYAGASSYEQYF. In nucleotides, the CDR3 is TGTGCCAGCAGTGAATATGCGGGAGCGTCGTCCTACGAGCAGTACTTC.

V is TRBV13 and J is TRBJ2-5, with D tentatively TRBD1 or TRBD2 (6 bases each). From germline, CDR1 is PRHDT and CDR2 FYEKMQ (reference sequence). CDR3 length: 16 amino acids. Trimming took 7 bases from V and 1 from J, leaving 19 bases between them. The CDR3, as DNA: TGTGCCAGCACCAGGGGCAGGGAGGAGGGCCAAGAGACCCAGTACTTC. Its translation: CASTRGREEGQETQYF.

This clone was counted a single time. The chain uses TRBV27 and TRBJ1-4; D is possibly TRBD1 (5 bases). The V gene lost 5 bases and the J gene lost 4 bases, with 14 bases spanning the gap. This CDR3 has 15 residues. Germline lookup yields CDR1 MNHEY and CDR2 SMNVEV (reference sequence). The DNA of the CDR3 is TGTGCCAGCAGTCCCCTGGGGGGGGGTAATGAAAAACTGTTTTTT. Translating it yields CASSPLGGGNEKLFF.

The sample holds a few counts of this clone. The gene calls are TRBV9 and TRBJ1-3; D gene unclear. This CDR3 has 15 amino acids. Germline loops: CDR1 SGDLS, CDR2 YYNGEE. Trimming stripped 4 bases from V and 1 base from J, with 12 bases between. As DNA, the CDR3 is TGTGCCAGCAGCCCCTTTGCCAGTTCTGGAAACACCATATATTTT. This sequence encodes CASSPFASSGNTIYF.

J is TRBJ1-1 and V is TRBV6-5, with unresolved D. CDR1 is MNHEY and CDR2 is SVGAGI in the germline V gene. The CDR3 is 15 amino acids. Trimming took off 0 bases at V and 1 base at J, with 9 bases between the two ends. In DNA form, the CDR3 reads TGTGCCAGCAGTTACTCCCCTACGAGGAACACTGAAGCTTTCTTT. This gives the protein CASSYSPTRNTEAFF.

The genes are TRBV7-9 and TRBJ1-2; weak D call: TRBD1 (5 bases). Trimming removed 0 bases from V and 7 bases from J, with 12 bases in between. The CDR3 length is 14 residues. From germline, CDR1 is SEHNR and CDR2 FQNEAQ (reference sequence). In DNA form, the CDR3 reads TGTGCCAGCAGCTTAGCTGGGGGATGGGGTGGCTACACCTTC. Residues: CASSLAGGWGGYTF.

This clone showed up just a few times. The genes are TRBV11-2 and TRBJ1-2, with D possibly matching TRBD1 (5 bases). Per the germline V gene, CDR1 is SGHAT and CDR2 is FQNNGV. Trimming cost V 5 bases and J 4 bases, with 11 bases left between them. The CDR3 is 13 amino acids. The CDR3 DNA sequence: TGTGCCAGCAGCATAAGGGGATTCTATGGCTACACCTTC. Protein sequence: CASSIRGFYGYTF. Supplemented by reference TRBV11-2 and TRBJ1-2, the full variable domain reads EAGVAQSPRYKIIEKRQSVAFWCNPISGHATLYWYQQILGQGPKLLIQFQNNGVVDDSQLPKDRFSAERLKGVDSTLKIQPAKLEDSAVYLCASSIRGFYGYTFGSGTRLTVV.

The V gene is TRBV3-1 (or the pseudogene TRBV3-2), the J gene TRBJ2-1; D assignment may be TRBD1 or TRBD2 (5 bases each). The CDR3 runs 14 residues. V lost 4 bases, J lost 7 bases, and 14 bases lay in between. Germline CDR1 reads LGHDT; CDR2 reads YNNKEL (reference sequence). This CDR3 is CASSRAGTSNEQFF. Written as DNA, the CDR3 is TGTGCCAGCAGCCGCGCCGGGACCTCTAATGAGCAGTTCTTC.